This is a list of T cell receptor beta chains from one sample in a study of PD-L1 blockade in urothelial cancer. Libraries were prepared by immunoSEQ multiplex PCR; TCRdb keeps only in-frame clonotypes and omits some of them. The sample contains 70,000 to 100,000 clones, about 83% of which appear only once. Specimen: PBMCs, collected around atezolizumab (anti-PD-L1) treatment. The receptors were gathered from a man aged 55 to 70 with urothelial cancer. Each CDR3 is given with its conserved first and last residue. The D gene is left open where the match is weak. Only part of the rows carry a size: once, few, many, or a class if the clone is expanded.

cdr3_length,j_call,v_call,clone_size,d_call,cdr3_aa,cdr3_nt
13,TRBJ2-7,TRBV29-1,.,.,CSGELGGVGEQYF,TGCAGCGGAGAGTTGGGAGGCGTGGGCGAGCAGTACTTC
15,TRBJ2-2,TRBV5-1,.,.,CASSSDRQITGELFF,TGCGCCAGCAGCTCTGACAGGCAAATCACCGGGGAGCTGTTTTTT
12,TRBJ2-3,TRBV6-6,few,TRBD2,CASSSTSGAQYF,TGTGCCAGCAGTTCGACTAGCGGGGCGCAGTATTTT
14,TRBJ1-2,TRBV6-5,.,.,CATFRAAGDYGYTF,TGTGCCACCTTCAGGGCCGCTGGGGACTATGGCTACACCTTC
14,TRBJ1-4,TRBV15,.,.,CATSEGQPNEKLFF,TGTGCCACCAGCGAAGGACAACCTAATGAAAAACTGTTTTTT
12,TRBJ2-1,TRBV19,.,TRBD1,CATGTGWNEQFF,TGTGCCACAGGGACAGGGTGGAATGAGCAGTTCTTC
16,TRBJ2-3,TRBV6-5,.,.,CASSYSSWGRGDTQYF,TGTGCCAGCAGTTACTCGTCTTGGGGGCGAGGAGATACGCAGTATTTT
14,TRBJ1-1,TRBV7-9,.,TRBD1,CASSSRQGDTEAFF,TGTGCCAGCAGCTCCCGACAGGGTGACACTGAAGCTTTCTTT
16,TRBJ1-3,TRBV6-5,.,.,CASSFRQALPGNTIYF,TGTGCCAGCAGTTTTCGACAGGCTCTACCTGGAAACACCATATATTTT
14,TRBJ2-1,TRBV5-6,.,.,CASSMALTKNEQFF,TGTGCCAGCAGCATGGCTCTAACGAAGAATGAGCAGTTCTTC
13,TRBJ2-7,TRBV6-6,.,.,CASSNPRGGEQYF,TGTGCCAGCAGTAACCCGAGGGGGGGCGAGCAGTACTTC
13,TRBJ2-7,TRBV29-1,.,TRBD1,CSVIWDSSYEQYF,TGCAGCGTTATCTGGGACAGCTCCTACGAGCAGTACTTC
16,TRBJ1-1,TRBV4-3,.,TRBD1,CASSQEPGQMNTEAFF,TGCGCCAGCAGCCAAGAACCGGGACAGATGAACACTGAAGCTTTCTTT
17,TRBJ1-4,TRBV5-1,.,TRBD1,CASSSGTGDGIGEKLFF,TGCGCCAGCAGCTCTGGGACAGGGGACGGGATTGGAGAAAAACTGTTTTTT
15,TRBJ2-5,TRBV5-1,.,TRBD1,CASSFGTGTQETQYF,TGCGCCAGCAGCTTCGGGACAGGGACACAAGAGACCCAGTACTTC
17,TRBJ2-1,TRBV5-6,.,.,CASSLGPGAGRVNEQFF,TGTGCCAGCAGCTTGGGGCCGGGCGCCGGGCGGGTAAATGAGCAGTTCTTC
15,TRBJ2-1,TRBV11-2,once,TRBD2,CASSLVTSGNNEQFF,TGTGCCAGCAGCTTAGTAACTAGCGGGAACAATGAGCAGTTCTTC
14,TRBJ2-5,TRBV19,.,.,CASSKAGLQETQYF,TGTGCCAGTAGTAAGGCGGGGCTCCAAGAGACCCAGTACTTC
16,TRBJ2-1,TRBV12-5,.,TRBD2,CASGLGTSGIGGEQFF,TGTGCTAGTGGTTTGGGGACTAGCGGGATAGGCGGTGAGCAGTTCTTC
15,TRBJ2-5,TRBV5-1,.,.,CASSLGQDDQETQYF,TGCGCCAGCAGCTTGGGACAGGACGATCAAGAGACCCAGTACTTC
17,TRBJ2-3,TRBV6-1,.,TRBD2,CASSEAGTSGRRDTQYF,TGTGCCAGCAGTGAAGCCGGGACTAGCGGGAGGAGAGATACGCAGTATTTT
14,TRBJ2-7,TRBV7-2,once,TRBD1,CASSSGQGLGEQYF,TGTGCCAGCAGCTCGGGACAGGGTTTGGGGGAGCAGTACTTC
14,TRBJ1-6,TRBV7-9,once,.,CASSLTGYNSPLHF,TGTGCCAGCAGCTTAACCGGGTACAATTCACCCCTCCACTTT
14,TRBJ1-2,TRBV18,.,.,CASSPGRANYGYTF,TGTGCCAGCTCCCCCGGGAGAGCTAACTATGGCTACACCTTC
14,TRBJ2-7,TRBV10-3,few,.,CAISESGGNYEQYF,TGTGCCATCAGTGAGTCGGGGGGAAACTACGAGCAGTACTTC
16,TRBJ1-5,TRBV28,.,TRBD1,CASSLYGTGSNQPQHF,TGTGCCAGCAGTTTATATGGGACAGGGAGCAATCAGCCCCAGCATTTT
14,TRBJ2-5,TRBV28,.,.,CASSFPTAQETQYF,TGTGCCAGCAGTTTCCCCACAGCCCAAGAGACCCAGTACTTC
17,TRBJ2-1,TRBV4-1,.,TRBD2,CASSQALAGTSYNEQFF,TGCGCCAGCAGCCAAGCCCTAGCGGGGACCTCCTACAATGAGCAGTTCTTC
14,TRBJ1-3,TRBV29-1,.,.,CSVRQSGTGNTIYF,TGCAGCGTTAGACAGAGTGGGACTGGAAACACCATATATTTT
16,TRBJ1-4,TRBV7-9,.,TRBD1,CASSPGQGESVEKLFF,TGTGCCAGCAGCCCCGGACAGGGAGAGAGTGTGGAAAAACTGTTTTTT
15,TRBJ1-5,TRBV6-6,.,TRBD1,CASTSMGQGNQPQHF,TGTGCCAGCACCAGCATGGGACAGGGCAATCAGCCCCAGCATTTT
15,TRBJ2-5,TRBV5-6,.,TRBD1,CASSHPGQGEETQYF,TGTGCCAGCAGCCATCCGGGACAGGGTGAAGAGACCCAGTACTTC
14,TRBJ2-7,TRBV7-9,.,.,CASSQNREVYEQYF,TGTGCCAGCAGCCAAAATAGGGAGGTCTACGAGCAGTACTTC
17,TRBJ2-7,TRBV27,.,TRBD2,CASSFQGGGTTTYEQYF,TGTGCCAGCAGTTTTCAAGGCGGGGGGACAACTACCTACGAGCAGTACTTC
15,TRBJ1-3,TRBV5-8,.,.,CASSYETSSGNTIYF,TGTGCCAGCAGCTACGAGACATCCTCTGGAAACACCATATATTTT
14,TRBJ2-5,TRBV5-1,.,.,CASSLDRVEETQYF,TGCGCCAGCAGCTTGGACAGAGTGGAAGAGACCCAGTACTTC
16,TRBJ2-7,TRBV7-8,.,TRBD1,CASSLIVGTEPREQYF,TGTGCCAGCAGCTTAATCGTAGGGACAGAACCGCGGGAGCAGTACTTC
14,TRBJ1-5,TRBV19,.,TRBD1,CASSFGQGPQPQHF,TGTGCCAGTAGTTTTGGACAGGGTCCTCAGCCCCAGCATTTT
14,TRBJ2-7,TRBV7-8,.,.,CASSSQTGTYEQYF,TGTGCCAGCAGCTCTCAAACCGGGACCTACGAGCAGTACTTC
15,TRBJ2-5,TRBV6-4,.,TRBD2,CASSRTSGGQETQYF,TGTGCCAGCAGTAGGACTAGCGGGGGACAAGAGACCCAGTACTTC
13,TRBJ1-5,TRBV2,.,.,CASLGGRNQPQHF,TGTGCCAGCCTCGGAGGACGGAATCAGCCCCAGCATTTT
13,TRBJ2-5,TRBV27,.,.,CASSSGNQETQYF,TGTGCCAGCAGTTCGGGGAACCAAGAGACCCAGTACTTC
14,TRBJ1-2,TRBV5-4,.,TRBD1,CASSPDRANYGYTF,TGTGCCAGCAGCCCCGACAGGGCTAACTATGGCTACACCTTC
16,TRBJ1-5,TRBV5-1,.,TRBD1,CASSPTGLSGNQPQHF,TGCGCCAGCAGCCCGACAGGGTTGAGTGGCAATCAGCCCCAGCATTTT
19,TRBJ2-1,TRBV30,few,TRBD2,CAYLNRLAGGKSSYNEQFF,TGTGCCTACCTAAACCGGCTAGCGGGGGGGAAAAGCTCCTACAATGAGCAGTTCTTC